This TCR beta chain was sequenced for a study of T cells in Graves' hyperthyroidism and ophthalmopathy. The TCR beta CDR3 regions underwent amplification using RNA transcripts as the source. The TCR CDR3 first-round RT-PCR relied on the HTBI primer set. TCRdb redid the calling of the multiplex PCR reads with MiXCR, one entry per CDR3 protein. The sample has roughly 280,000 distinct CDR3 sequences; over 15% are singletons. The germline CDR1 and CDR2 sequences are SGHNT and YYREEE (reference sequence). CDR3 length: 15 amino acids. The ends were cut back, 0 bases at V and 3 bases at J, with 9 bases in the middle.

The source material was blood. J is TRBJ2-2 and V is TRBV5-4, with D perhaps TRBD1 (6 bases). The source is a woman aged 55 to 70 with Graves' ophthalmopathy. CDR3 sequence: CASSLARGDTGELFF. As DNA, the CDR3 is TGTGCCAGCAGCTTGGCCAGGGGCGACACCGGGGAGCTGTTTTTT. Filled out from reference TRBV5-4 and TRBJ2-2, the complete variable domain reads ETGVTQSPTHLIKTRGQQVTLRCSSQSGHNTVSWYQQALGQGPQFIFQYYREEENGRGNFPPRFSGLQFPNYSSELNVNALELDDSALYLCASSLARGDTGELFFGEGSRLTVL.